The 26 T cell receptor beta chains below were found in one sample sequenced in a study of T cells in Graves' hyperthyroidism and ophthalmopathy. There were TCR beta CDR3 regions amplified from RNA transcripts. Initially, a first-round RT-PCR of the TCR CDR3 employed the HTBI primer set. MiXCR was run by TCRdb on the multiplex PCR reads, yielding one entry per CDR3 protein. The profile shows 490,000 or so distinct CDR3 sequences, roughly 22% of them singletons. Sequencing used blood. The origin of the receptors is a woman between 65 and 79 years old with Graves' ophthalmopathy.

There are a few counts of this clonotype. This chain links TRBV7-9 with TRBJ2-7, with D maybe TRBD1 (6 bases). CDR3 length: 11 residues. Trimming left V 5 bases short and J 10 bases short, with 12 bases between. The germline gives CDR1 SEHNR, CDR2 FQNEAQ (reference sequence). The CDR3 sequence: CASSITGRQYF. In nucleotides, the CDR3 is TGTGCCAGCAGCATCACAGGGAGACAGTACTTC. Based on the CDR3 plus reference TRBV7-9 and TRBJ2-7, the full variable domain is DTGVSQNPRHKITKRGQNVTFRCDPISEHNRLYWYRQTLGQGPEFLTYFQNEAQLEKSRLLSDRFSAERPKGSFSTLEIQRTEQGDSAMYLCASSITGRQYFGPGTRLTVT.

CDR3 loop: CASSYREQGSTEAFF. DNA of the CDR3: TGTGCCAGCAGTTATCGGGAACAGGGAAGTACTGAAGCTTTCTTT. V is TRBV6-5 and J is TRBJ1-1; possibly TRBD1 for D (6 bases). V was clipped by 3 bases and J by 5 bases, with 16 bases between them. Germline loops: CDR1 MNHEY, CDR2 SVGAGI. The length of the CDR3 is 15 residues.

This clonotype was detected many times. The V gene is TRBV7-9, the J gene TRBJ1-5; D is perhaps TRBD1 (5 bases). Germline CDR1 is SEHNR and CDR2 is FQNEAQ (reference sequence). The CDR3 extends over 13 amino acids. V was clipped by 6 bases and J by 6 bases, with 12 bases between them. The DNA for the CDR3 is TGTGCCAGCAGTATGGCCGGGGGTCAGCCCCAGCATTTT. This encodes CASSMAGGQPQHF.

The sample holds a few counts of this clonotype. V gene TRBV5-1 combines with J gene TRBJ2-7; tentatively, D is TRBD1 or TRBD2 (5 bases each). CDR1 is SGHRS and CDR2 is YFSETQ in the germline V gene. Trimming pared 4 bases from V and 5 bases from J, leaving 16 bases between. The CDR3 has 14 amino acids. The CDR3 bases are TGCGCCAGCAGCGAAGGACTTCAGGGTCACGAGCAGTACTTC. This encodes CASSEGLQGHEQYF.

Of note for this clonotype: A read error may be the cause here, since a much bigger clone is one base away. The rearrangement uses TRBV20-1 and TRBJ1-1; D might be TRBD1 (6 bases). The length of the CDR3 is 15 residues. V was cut by 2 bases and J by 4 bases, with 17 bases left in between. Per germline, CDR1 DFQATT and CDR2 SNEGSKA (reference sequence). The CDR3 DNA reads as TGCAGTGCTAGACCCCAAGGAAGGGGGTCCACTGAAGCTTTCTTT. Its translation is CSARPQGRGSTEAFF.

The genes are TRBV10-3 and TRBJ2-1, with 11 bases lining up with TRBD2. This CDR3 has 17 residues. V gave up 4 bases and J gave up 7 bases; unmatched junction bases: 12. Germline CDR1 is ENHRY and CDR2 is SYGVKD. The CDR3 sequence is CAISAPPKLAGDNEQFF. The CDR3 DNA is TGTGCCATCAGTGCCCCTCCCAAACTAGCGGGAGATAATGAGCAGTTCTTC.

V is TRBV20-1 and J is TRBJ2-7; 9 bases fit TRBD2. CDR1 is DFQATT and CDR2 is SNEGSKA in the germline V gene (reference sequence). The CDR3 is 14 amino acids. J lost 2 bases, V lost 5 bases, and 7 bases had no gene match. DNA for the CDR3: TGCAGTGCTTTCCAAGCGGGAGGAGCCTACGAGCAGTACTTC. Translation gives CSAFQAGGAYEQYF.

The table lists this clonotype with many counts. The chain uses TRBV30 and TRBJ1-1; the match to TRBD1 covers 7 bases. Trimming took 4 bases from V and 8 from J; bases not matched to a gene: 4. In germline, CDR1 is GTSNPN, CDR2 SVGIG (reference sequence). The CDR3 length is 11 residues. The DNA for the CDR3 is TGTGCCTGGAAAGGGGGCAGAGAAGCTTTCTTT. This codes for CAWKGGREAFF.

The chain combines TRBV12-3 or TRBV12-4 with TRBJ2-1, with D perhaps matching TRBD1 (6 bases). V lost 4 bases to trimming and J lost 0 bases, with 19 bases between them. This CDR3 comprises 18 residues. CDR3 residues: CASSSRTAETHSYNEQFF. The CDR3 DNA reads as TGTGCCAGCAGTTCGCGGACAGCAGAAACCCACTCCTACAATGAGCAGTTCTTC.

Many counts were recorded for this clonotype. This chain connects TRBV11-3 to TRBJ2-3; D gene uncertain. The germline V and J ends were trimmed by 7 bases and 4 bases, with 12 bases remaining between them. The CDR3 is 13 amino acids. Looked up from germline, CDR1 is SGHNT and CDR2 is YENEEA. This CDR3 reads CASKESMADTQYF. For the CDR3, the DNA is TGTGCCAGCAAGGAATCCATGGCAGATACGCAGTATTTT.

This clonotype was found a few times. Mismatch with germline at one junction end may stem from a read error. V usage is TRBV2 and J usage is TRBJ2-5; D tentatively reads TRBD1 or TRBD2 (5 bases each). The CDR3 has 17 residues. Germline-derived CDR1 and CDR2 are SNHLY and FYNNEI. The CDR3 nucleotides are TGTGCCAGCATTCCCACTGGGCAGGGAAAATCGAGGGAGACCCGGTACTTC. Translating it yields CASIPTGQGKSRETRYF.

This chain connects TRBV4-3 to TRBJ2-2, with 8 nucleotides matching TRBD2. The germline CDR1 and CDR2 sequences are LGHNA and YSLEER. V lost 4 bases and J lost 7; bases outside the gene matches: 14. This CDR3 region has 17 residues. DNA of the CDR3: TGCGCCAGCAGCCCCTCGGTAGCGGGACCCATAGGCGGGGAGCTGTTTTTT. The encoded protein is CASSPSVAGPIGGELFF.

In this sample, this clonotype turned up a few times. This rearrangement joins TRBV3-1 to TRBJ1-1, with D unclear. Germline CDR1 is LGHDT and CDR2 is YNNKEL (reference sequence). V lost 5 bases and J 3 bases, leaving 13 bases between the germline ends. The length of the CDR3 is 14 residues. The CDR3: CASSFRGGYTEAFF. The CDR3 DNA sequence: TGTGCCAGCAGCTTTCGCGGAGGTTACACTGAAGCTTTCTTT. The variable domain in full, with the rest retrieved from reference TRBV3-1 and TRBJ1-1, is DTAVSQTPKYLVTQMGNDKSIKCEQNLGHDTMYWYKQDSKKFLKIMFSYNNKELIINETVPNRFSPKSPDKAHLNLHINSLELGDSAVYFCASSFRGGYTEAFFGQGTRLTVV.

V usage is TRBV5-1 and J usage is TRBJ2-3; D is unclear. The V gene's germline CDR1 is SGHRS and CDR2 YFSETQ. This CDR3 is built from 15 residues. Trimming cost V 0 bases and J 0 bases, with 8 bases left between them. The CDR3 nucleotides read TGCGCCAGCAGCTTGGAGGACGGTAGCACAGATACGCAGTATTTT. It yields the protein CASSLEDGSTDTQYF.

The rearrangement links TRBV12-3 or TRBV12-4 to TRBJ2-6; D is possibly TRBD1 (6 bases). The CDR3 spans 17 residues. Trimming removed 7 bases from V and 0 bases from J, with 16 bases in between. CDR3 sequence (DNA): TGTGCCAGCACCCGGAGGACAGTTTCCTCTGGGGCCAACGTCCTGACTTTC. It codes for CASTRRTVSSGANVLTF.

The chain couples TRBV30 to TRBJ2-7; weak D call: TRBD1 (6 bases). Germline lookup yields CDR1 GTSNPN and CDR2 SVGIG (reference sequence). The CDR3 is 13 residues long. V was shortened by 3 bases and J by 2 bases, with 11 bases between the two germline ends. The CDR3 spells CAWSLTGPYEQYF. The CDR3 DNA is TGTGCCTGGAGCTTGACAGGTCCCTACGAGCAGTACTTC.

As DNA, the CDR3 is TGCGCCAGCAGCTTGCACGTGGAAGGGGAGCTGTTTTTT. Translation: CASSLHVEGELFF. The rearrangement uses TRBV5-1 and TRBJ2-2, with D unclear. The CDR3 covers 13 residues. Trimming took off 1 base at V and 8 bases at J, with 9 bases between the two ends. Per germline, CDR1 SGHRS and CDR2 YFSETQ.

V and J are TRBV6-1 and TRBJ2-7; 8 bases match TRBD2. The CDR3 consists of 13 residues. Trimming at V came to 5 bases and at J to 7 bases, leaving 7 bases not matched to a gene. Germline CDR1 and CDR2: MNHNS and SASEGT. The CDR3 DNA is TGTGCCAGCAGTAGTAGCGGGGCTCTTGAGCAGTACTTC. Translated, it gives CASSSSGALEQYF.

The V call is TRBV6-1, the J call TRBJ1-1, with D possibly TRBD1 on 5 matching bases. Trimming took off 5 bases at V and 1 base at J, with 11 bases between the two ends. Per germline, CDR1 MNHNS and CDR2 SASEGT. This CDR3 spans 14 amino acids. This chain's CDR3 is CASSTRVKNTEAFF. The CDR3 DNA reads as TGTGCCAGCAGTACCAGGGTTAAGAACACTGAAGCTTTCTTT.

At least ten counts were recorded for this clonotype. The rearrangement uses TRBV27 and TRBJ2-3; D may be TRBD1 or TRBD2 (5 bases each). In germline, CDR1 is MNHEY, CDR2 SMNVEV (reference sequence). This CDR3 has 14 residues. Trimming removed 4 bases at V and 2 bases at J, with 10 bases between. Here the CDR3 DNA reads TGTGCCAGCAGTTCTTCAGGGACCACAGATACGCAGTATTTT. This sequence encodes CASSSSGTTDTQYF.

The V call is TRBV20-1, the J call TRBJ2-2; D remains unclear. The CDR3 loop spans 13 amino acids. Trimming removed 2 bases from V and 2 bases from J, with 6 bases in between. CDR1 is DFQATT and CDR2 is SNEGSKA in the germline V gene (reference sequence). In nucleotides, the CDR3 is TGCAGTGCTAGAAACCCAAACACCGGGGAGCTGTTTTTT. This translates into CSARNPNTGELFF.

This clonotype has a handful of counts. The gene calls are TRBV28 and TRBJ1-4; D is uncertain. Per germline, CDR1 MDHEN and CDR2 SYDVKM. This CDR3 is 12 amino acids long. V was pared by 7 bases and J by 5 bases, with 8 bases between. The CDR3 region is CASTQTNEKLFF. CDR3 bases: TGTGCCAGCACACAGACAAATGAAAAACTGTTTTTT.

This clonotype has just one count. One end of the junction is discordant with germline, which a read error may explain. The gene calls are TRBV12-3 or TRBV12-4 and TRBJ2-7; possible D gene TRBD1, 7 bases. This CDR3 has 15 residues. The CDR3 loop is CASRAQGGHSCEQYF. CDR3 nucleotides: TGTGCCAGCAGGGCTCAGGGGGGCCACTCCTGCGAGCAGTACTTC.

In the case of this clonotype: This clone may be a read error of a much larger clone one base away. V gene TRBV11-2 combines with J gene TRBJ2-1; TRBD2 aligns across 10 bases. Germline trimming cut 8 bases from V and 10 bases from J; bases unmatched to any gene: 17. Germline CDR1 is SGHAT and CDR2 is FQNNGV. The CDR3 is made up of 16 amino acids. CDR3 nucleotides: TGTGCCAGCGGCCCGCCGGGACTAGCGTCACAAACGGAGCAGTTCTTC. Translation gives CASGPPGLASQTEQFF.

This clonotype appeared many times. This chain uses TRBV28 with TRBJ1-5; tentatively, D is TRBD1 (6 bases). The germline V and J ends were trimmed by 8 bases and 0 bases, with 23 bases remaining between them. This CDR3 is built from 18 residues. The germline CDR1 and CDR2 sequences are MDHEN and SYDVKM. The CDR3 nucleotides read TGTGCCAGCCAACCGTGGCGGCGACAGGTAAATAGCAATCAGCCCCAGCATTTT. Its translation is CASQPWRRQVNSNQPQHF. The full variable domain, in which reference TRBV28 and TRBJ1-5 provide the parts outside the CDR3, is DVKVTQSSRYLVKRTGEKVFLECVQDMDHENMFWYRQDPGLGLRLIYFSYDVKMKEKGDIPEGYSVSREKKERFSLILESASTNQTSMYLCASQPWRRQVNSNQPQHFGDGTRLSIL.

This chain uses TRBV6-1 with TRBJ1-5, with TRBD1 matching over 9 bases. The CDR3 covers 15 residues. Germline loops: CDR1 MNHNS, CDR2 SASEGT. Trimming at V came to 5 bases and at J to 7 bases, leaving 9 bases not matched to a gene. This chain's CDR3 is CASSPLGQGPQPQHF. The CDR3 DNA follows: TGTGCCAGCAGTCCTCTGGGACAGGGTCCCCAGCCCCAGCATTTT.